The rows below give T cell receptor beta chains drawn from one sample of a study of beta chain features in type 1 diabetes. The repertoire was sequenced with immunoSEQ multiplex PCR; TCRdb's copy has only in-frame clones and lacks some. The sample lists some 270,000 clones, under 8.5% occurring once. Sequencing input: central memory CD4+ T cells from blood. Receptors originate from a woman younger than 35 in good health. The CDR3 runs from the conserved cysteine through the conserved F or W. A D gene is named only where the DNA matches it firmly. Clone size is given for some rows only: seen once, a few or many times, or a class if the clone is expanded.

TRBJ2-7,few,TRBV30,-,CASSRRTYEQYF,TGTGCCAGCAGCCGCCGCACCTACGAGCAGTACTTC
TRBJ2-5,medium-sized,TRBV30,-,CAWTWGSTQYF,TGTGCCTGGACCTGGGGTTCGACCCAGTACTTC
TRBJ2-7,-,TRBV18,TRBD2,CASSPKTSGITEQYF,TGTGCCAGCTCACCGAAGACTAGCGGGATTACCGAGCAGTACTTC
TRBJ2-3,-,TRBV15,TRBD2,CATSRGREFADTQYF,TGTGCCACCAGCAGAGGGCGGGAGTTCGCGGATACGCAGTATTTT
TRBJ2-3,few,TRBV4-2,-,CASSLVAISDTQYF,TGTGCCAGCAGCTTGGTTGCTATCTCAGATACGCAGTATTTT
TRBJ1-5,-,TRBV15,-,CATSREAGEGNQPQHF,TGTGCCACCAGCAGAGAAGCAGGGGAGGGAAATCAGCCCCAGCATTTT
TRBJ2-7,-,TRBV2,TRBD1,CASTGTGYEQYF,TGTGCCAGCACAGGGACAGGGTACGAGCAGTACTTC
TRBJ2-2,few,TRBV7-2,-,CASSPQGTRATGELFF,TGTGCCAGCAGCCCTCAAGGGACCCGTGCCACCGGGGAGCTGTTTTTT
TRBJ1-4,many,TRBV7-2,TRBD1,CASTQDRGGKLFF,TGTGCCAGCACCCAGGACAGGGGTGGAAAACTGTTTTTT
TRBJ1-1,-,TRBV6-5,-,CASSFGQHSTEAFF,TGTGCCAGCAGTTTCGGACAGCATTCGACTGAAGCTTTCTTT
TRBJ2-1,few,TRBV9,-,CASSVGPPANEQFF,TGTGCCAGCAGCGTAGGGCCCCCGGCCAATGAGCAGTTCTTC
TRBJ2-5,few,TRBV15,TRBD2,CATSSTSWEGGRETQYF,TGTGCCACCAGCAGCACGTCATGGGAGGGTGGGCGAGAGACCCAGTACTTC
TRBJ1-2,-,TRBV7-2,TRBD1,CASSIQTGINYGYTF,TGTGCCAGCAGCATTCAGACAGGGATTAACTATGGCTACACCTTC
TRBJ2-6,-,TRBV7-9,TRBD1,CASSLTGAGANVLTF,TGTGCCAGCAGCTTGACAGGGGCTGGGGCCAACGTCCTGACTTTC
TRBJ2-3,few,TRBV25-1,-,CASSEFKGGADTQYF,TGTGCCAGCAGTGAATTTAAGGGGGGCGCAGATACGCAGTATTTT
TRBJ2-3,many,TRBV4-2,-,CASSQGGRGTGDTQYF,TGTGCCAGCAGCCAAGGAGGGCGGGGTACGGGAGATACGCAGTATTTT